Reported below is one TCR beta chain. The method was immunoSEQ multiplex PCR; TCRdb's version includes in-frame clones alone and lacks a portion of them. The data show about 87,000 clones, approximately 85% seen once. This specimen belongs to a study of blood T cell repertoires in COVID-19. Study details: Sources were T cells, B-cell-depleted T cells, or PBMCs; the material itself was cDNA or gDNA.

Seattle patient enrollment occurred during active infection, with longitudinal follow-up thereafter. Per the germline V gene, CDR1 is ENHRY and CDR2 is SYGVKD. The junction had 8 bases not matched to a gene; V was cut back by 2 bases and J by 4 bases. There are 16 residues in the CDR3. This chain joins TRBV10-3 and TRBJ2-1; 7 bases line up with TRBD2. The origin of this receptor is a woman older than 75 with COVID-19, enrolled during active disease. The sample comprised peripheral blood. CDR3 region: CAISEQRGIGYNEQFF. The CDR3 DNA is TGTGCCATCAGTGAGCAGCGGGGAATTGGGTACAATGAGCAGTTCTTC.